These 30 T cell receptor beta chains share one sample of origin, sequenced in a study of CD8 T cells in Susac syndrome (dated by TCRdb to between 2018 and 2021). Library preparation used the immunoSEQ multiplex PCR assay. RNA was extracted using the RNeasy kit, and roughly 0.5 to 1 microgram was reverse transcribed with random hexamers. Clones were called with MiXCR by TCRdb after fastp trimmed the public reads at Q25, and only in-frame beta chains were retained. Rows are combined by CDR3 protein, so each entry shows the most common genes and DNA. This sample gives under 150,000 distinct CDR3 sequences in total; approximately 90% of them show up just once. The top ten clones comprise approximately 0.24% of the sample. Material for sequencing was CD8+ T cells from PBMCs. The receptors shown here come from a human donor with multiple sclerosis.

The rearrangement uses TRBV6-5 and TRBJ2-1; TRBD2 agrees at 8 bases. With 2 bases clipped from V and 9 bases from J, the junction kept 9 bases outside the gene matches. Germline V gives CDR1 MNHEY, CDR2 SVGAGI. The CDR3 length is 15 residues. CDR3 loop: CASSYNSGSWGEQFF. CDR3 in DNA: TGTGCCAGCAGTTACAACAGCGGGAGTTGGGGTGAGCAGTTCTTC.

V is TRBV27 and J is TRBJ2-7; D gene unclear. The germline V gene encodes CDR1 MNHEY and CDR2 SMNVEV (reference sequence). Trimming pared 3 bases from V and 5 bases from J, leaving 11 bases between. The CDR3 length is 13 residues. CDR3 nucleotide sequence: TGTGCCAGCAGTTTCTCCCCCCGTAACGAGCAGTACTTC. It specifies CASSFSPRNEQYF.

The V gene is TRBV30, the J gene TRBJ2-2, with 10 bases fitting TRBD1. The V gene end was trimmed by 3 bases and the J gene end by 3 bases; junction bases not matched to a gene: 4. Germline values: CDR1 GTSNPN, CDR2 SVGIG (reference sequence). CDR3 length: 15 residues. Here the CDR3 DNA reads TGTGCCTGGAGGGGGGGGACAGGGGACACCGGGGAGCTGTTTTTT. It is translated as CAWRGGTGDTGELFF. Full variable domain (rest looked up from reference TRBV30 and TRBJ2-2): SQTIHQWPATLVQPVGSPLSLECTVEGTSNPNLYWYRQAAGRGLQLLFYSVGIGQISSEVPQNLSASRPQDRQFILSSKKLLLSDSGFYLCAWRGGTGDTGELFFGEGSRLTVL.

This chain uses TRBV5-1 with TRBJ2-2; 9 bases are shared with TRBD2. The CDR3 contains 15 residues. Trimming cost V 3 bases and J 4 bases; bases outside gene matches: 4. Germline CDR1 reads SGHRS; CDR2 reads YFSETQ. CDR3 nucleotide sequence: TGCGCCAGCAGCTCGGCGGGAGGGCCCACCGGGGAGCTGTTTTTT. This sequence encodes CASSSAGGPTGELFF.

As DNA, the CDR3 is TGTGCCAGCAGCCAATCGTACACAGGGCGGTCCTACGAGCAGTACTTC. As protein: CASSQSYTGRSYEQYF. V usage is TRBV16 and J usage is TRBJ2-7, with D possibly matching TRBD1 (6 bases). Germline V gene lookup returns CDR1 KGHSY and CDR2 FQNENV. The CDR3 has 16 residues. The V gene lost 0 bases and the J gene lost 1 base, with 13 bases spanning the gap.

The V gene is TRBV6-2 or TRBV6-3, the J gene TRBJ2-1; 14 bases are shared with TRBD2. Per germline, CDR1 MNHEY and CDR2 SVGEGT. V shed 5 bases and J 0 bases; nucleotides not matched to a gene: 9. The CDR3 is 19 amino acids. The CDR3 bases are TGTGCCAGCAGTCCGGGACTAGCGGGAGATATAGGCTCCTACAATGAGCAGTTCTTC. As protein: CASSPGLAGDIGSYNEQFF.

The genes are TRBV15 and TRBJ1-5; the D gene is possibly TRBD1 (5 bases). This CDR3 spans 15 amino acids. The germline V gene has CDR1 LNHNV and CDR2 YYDKDF (reference sequence). Trimming removed 0 bases at V and 7 bases at J, with 13 bases between. CDR3: CATSRDRGRGQPQHF. CDR3 in DNA: TGTGCCACCAGCAGAGATCGGGGGAGGGGACAGCCCCAGCATTTT.

The V call is TRBV20-1, the J call TRBJ2-7; 9 bases agree with TRBD1. The CDR3 has 14 amino acids. V lost 0 bases, J lost 7 bases, and 7 bases stayed unmatched. Per the germline V gene, CDR1 is DFQATT and CDR2 is SNEGSKA (reference sequence). CDR3: CSAREDRGYEEQYF. The CDR3 region has the DNA TGCAGTGCTAGAGAGGACAGGGGATACGAGGAGCAGTACTTC.

CDR3 bases: TGTGCCACCAGCAGATCCGGAAACACTGAAGCTTTCTTT. Residues: CATSRSGNTEAFF. The V and J genes are TRBV15 and TRBJ1-1; D is undetermined. The ends were cut back, 2 bases at V and 2 bases at J, with 6 bases in the middle. Germline V gives CDR1 LNHNV, CDR2 YYDKDF (reference sequence). The CDR3 is 13 amino acids.

This chain connects TRBV5-4 to TRBJ1-2; no reliable D call. Trimming cost V 4 bases and J 1 base, with 20 bases left between them. CDR3 length equals 17 residues. Germline CDR1 and CDR2: SGHNT and YYREEE (reference sequence). The CDR3 is CASSRPGTEANNYGYTF. CDR3 coding DNA: TGTGCCAGCAGCCGGCCGGGCACTGAGGCCAATAACTATGGCTACACCTTC.

This clonotype is a singleton in its sample. This sequence joins TRBV20-1 and TRBJ1-1; the D gene is possibly TRBD1 (6 bases). From germline, CDR1 is DFQATT and CDR2 SNEGSKA (reference sequence). The V end was cut by 0 bases, the J end by 4 bases, with 12 bases between. This CDR3 region has 14 residues. In DNA, the CDR3 is TGCAGTGCTAGAGATAGAGAGGGGGGCACTGAAGCTTTCTTT. As protein: CSARDREGGTEAFF.

The rearrangement joins TRBV30 to TRBJ1-6; tentative D call: TRBD1 (6 bases). Deletions cut 8 bases from V and 7 bases from J, with 21 bases between. In germline, CDR1 is GTSNPN, CDR2 SVGIG (reference sequence). CDR3 length equals 15 residues. CDR3 region: CAGQGLNYGNSPLHF. The DNA of the CDR3 is TGTGCCGGTCAGGGGCTAAACTATGGAAATTCACCCCTCCACTTT.

The chain joins TRBV6-2 or TRBV6-3 to TRBJ2-3; the match to TRBD2 covers 7 bases. V was clipped by 0 bases and J by 3 bases; unmatched bases: 3. The CDR3 is 15 residues long. Looked up from germline, CDR1 is MNHEY and CDR2 is SVGEGT. As DNA, the CDR3 is TGTGCCAGCAGTTACTCGTACGGGAGGACAGATACGCAGTATTTT. Amino acid sequence: CASSYSYGRTDTQYF.

The chain joins TRBV4-1 to TRBJ2-3; no reliable D call. Between the trimmed V and J ends, which lost 5 bases and 6 bases, there was a span of 15 bases. This CDR3 region has 14 residues. CDR1 is MGHRA, CDR2 YSYEKL, per germline. The CDR3 reads CASSSGPPQDTQYF. CDR3 in DNA: TGCGCCAGCAGCTCCGGGCCACCTCAGGATACGCAGTATTTT.

V is TRBV6-5 and J is TRBJ2-7, with D possibly TRBD2 on 5 matching bases. Between the trimmed V and J ends, which lost 1 base and 0 bases, there was a span of 7 bases. The CDR3 consists of 14 residues. CDR1 is MNHEY and CDR2 is SVGAGI in the germline V gene. The CDR3 here is CASSYLSGSYEQYF. CDR3 DNA sequence: TGTGCCAGCAGTTACTTGAGCGGCTCCTACGAGCAGTACTTC.

The rearrangement joins TRBV5-4 to TRBJ1-6; 11 nucleotides agree with TRBD1. Trimming took 5 bases from V and 8 from J; bases not matched to a gene: 3. Germline V gene data show CDR1 as SGHNT and CDR2 as YYREEE (reference sequence). CDR3 length: 14 amino acids. In DNA, the CDR3 is TGTGCCAGCAGTACGGGACAGGGGGATTCACCCCTCCACTTT. The encoded protein is CASSTGQGDSPLHF.

This chain uses TRBV27 with TRBJ2-1; TRBD2 agrees at 12 bases. V trimming: 3 bases; J trimming: 6 bases; junction bases outside the gene matches: 9. The CDR3 consists of 17 residues. Germline V CDR1 and CDR2: MNHEY, SMNVEV (reference sequence). CDR3 loop: CASSFRLAGATFNEQFF. Written as DNA, the CDR3 is TGTGCCAGCAGTTTTCGACTAGCGGGGGCTACATTCAATGAGCAGTTCTTC.

This sequence joins TRBV7-9 and TRBJ2-5; perhaps TRBD2 as D (5 bases). The CDR3 runs 12 residues. Germline V CDR1 and CDR2: SEHNR, FQNEAQ (reference sequence). Trimming removed 6 bases from V and 4 bases from J, with 9 bases in between. The CDR3 loop reads CASSLAGETQYF. As DNA, the CDR3 is TGTGCCAGCAGTTTGGCGGGAGAGACCCAGTACTTC.

The chain links TRBV5-6 to TRBJ2-7, with D perhaps TRBD1 (6 bases). Germline-derived CDR1 and CDR2 are SGHDT and YYEEEE. V was shortened by 4 bases and J by 3 bases, with 8 bases between the two germline ends. This CDR3 is built from 12 residues. The CDR3 DNA sequence: TGTGCCAGCAGCCAGGACAGCTACGAGCAGTACTTC. Residues: CASSQDSYEQYF. The whole variable domain, remainder taken from reference TRBV5-6 and TRBJ2-7, is DAGVTQSPTHLIKTRGQQVTLRCSPKSGHDTVSWYQQALGQGPQFIFQYYEEEERQRGNFPDRFSGHQFPNYSSELNVNALLLGDSALYLCASSQDSYEQYFGPGTRLTVT.

V gene TRBV4-1 combines with J gene TRBJ1-2, with 9 bases fitting TRBD1. Germline-derived CDR1 and CDR2 are MGHRA and YSYEKL. V shed 6 bases, J shed 7 bases, and the junction held 9 bases outside the gene matches. The CDR3 totals 14 residues. The CDR3 DNA reads TGCGCCAGCAGGAGCTCCGGGACAGGGACTGGCTACACCTTC. Translated: CASRSSGTGTGYTF.

The chain has TRBV27 and TRBJ1-1; tentative D call: TRBD1 (5 bases). CDR3 length: 14 residues. V shed 6 bases and J shed 1 base, with 12 bases lying between them. Per germline, CDR1 MNHEY and CDR2 SMNVEV (reference sequence). In DNA form, the CDR3 reads TGTGCCAGCAGGTGGGGGGGAGCGAACACTGAAGCTTTCTTT. It is translated as CASRWGGANTEAFF.

The chain combines TRBV4-3 with TRBJ2-7, with D possibly TRBD2 on 6 matching bases. Trimming cost V 1 base and J 5 bases, with 12 bases left between them. Germline CDR1 LGHNA, CDR2 YSLEER. CDR3 length equals 14 residues. In DNA, the CDR3 is TGCGCCAGCAGCCAAGGCCTAGCGTACGACGAGCAGTACTTC. This gives the protein CASSQGLAYDEQYF.

This chain joins TRBV29-1 and TRBJ2-5; D is ambiguous. The CDR3 spans 10 residues. Trimming stripped 4 bases from V and 5 bases from J, with 5 bases between. Per the germline V gene, CDR1 is SQVTM and CDR2 is ANQGSEA. The CDR3, as DNA: TGCAGCGTTGGTTCGGAGACCCAGTACTTC. Its translation is CSVGSETQYF. The full variable domain, in which reference TRBV29-1 and TRBJ2-5 provide the parts outside the CDR3, is SAVISQKPSRDICQRGTSLTIQCQVDSQVTMMFWYRQQPGQSLTLIATANQGSEATYESGFVIDKFPISRPNLTFSTLTVSNMSPEDSSIYLCSVGSETQYFGPGTRLLVL.

This clonotype was seen only once. This chain joins TRBV4-3 and TRBJ1-2, with D perhaps matching TRBD1 (5 bases). Deletions cut 0 bases from V and 6 bases from J, with 8 bases between. CDR1 and CDR2 from the germline V gene are LGHNA and YSLEER. The CDR3 covers 13 residues. CDR3 bases: TGCGCCAGCAGCCAAGATGGGGCTAATGGCTACACCTTC. It encodes CASSQDGANGYTF.

The chain carries TRBV24-1 and TRBJ2-3; D might be TRBD2 (6 bases). The length of the CDR3 is 17 residues. V lost 4 bases and J 4 bases, leaving 20 bases between the germline ends. Germline-derived CDR1 and CDR2 are KGHDR and SFDVKD. As DNA, the CDR3 is TGTGCCACCAGTGACGACAACTATCCCGGCGGGGCAGATACGCAGTATTTT. Translation gives CATSDDNYPGGADTQYF.

As regards this clonotype: The junction departs from germline at one end; a sequencing error may be responsible. V and J are TRBV27 and TRBJ1-3; D might be TRBD1 (5 bases). The germline V gene has CDR1 MNHEY and CDR2 SMNVEV (reference sequence). The CDR3 runs to 15 residues. CDR3 sequence (DNA): TGTGCCAGCAGTTTATCGGGGGGTGCTGGGAACACCATATATTTT. Its translation: CASSLSGGAGNTIYF.

The chain is built from TRBV30 and TRBJ2-7, with D possibly TRBD1 on 6 matching bases. CDR3 size: 14 residues. Trimming took off 2 bases at V and 3 bases at J, with 14 bases between the two ends. Germline CDR1 and CDR2: GTSNPN and SVGIG (reference sequence). The CDR3 region is CAWSPPGENYEQYF. The CDR3 DNA is TGTGCCTGGAGTCCCCCAGGGGAGAACTACGAGCAGTACTTC.

The gene calls are TRBV3-1 and TRBJ2-7, with D perhaps matching TRBD1 (6 bases). Germline V gene lookup returns CDR1 LGHDT and CDR2 YNNKEL (reference sequence). The germline V and J ends were trimmed by 7 bases and 3 bases, with 13 bases remaining between them. The CDR3 has 13 amino acids. CDR3 protein: CASTGDGYYEQYF. In nucleotides, the CDR3 is TGTGCCAGCACAGGGGACGGATACTACGAGCAGTACTTC.

The chain is built from TRBV5-1 and TRBJ2-1; the D is unclear. In germline, CDR1 is SGHRS, CDR2 YFSETQ. V was clipped by 3 bases and J by 6 bases, with 7 bases between them. The CDR3 contains 12 residues. CDR3 DNA: TGCGCCAGCAGCTACCACCGCAATGAGCAGTTCTTC. This sequence encodes CASSYHRNEQFF.

The chain has TRBV29-1 and TRBJ2-2; possibly TRBD2 for D (5 bases). The germline V and J ends were trimmed by 1 base and 8 bases, with 20 bases remaining between them. The CDR3 totals 16 residues. CDR1 is SQVTM, CDR2 ANQGSEA, per germline. CDR3 in amino acids: CSVEVPIAPYNGELFF. The CDR3, as DNA: TGCAGCGTTGAAGTGCCTATAGCGCCCTACAATGGGGAGCTGTTTTTT.